Below, 6 T cell receptor beta chains from the same sample are listed, as sequenced in a study of cytomegalovirus exposure and HLA in healthy donors. Profiling relied on immunoSEQ multiplex PCR, and the TCRdb table lists in-frame clones only, not all of them. The sample has about 70,000 clones, 94% seen once. The source material was PBMCs. Source of these receptors: a woman under 30 in good health and CMV-seropositive.

By its share, this clone is large. V usage is TRBV6-5 and J usage is TRBJ2-1; 10 bases map to TRBD2. The CDR3 consists of 15 residues. Germline CDR1 reads MNHEY; CDR2 reads SVGAGI. The junction had 10 bases not matched to a gene; V was cut back by 5 bases and J by 9 bases. DNA for the CDR3: TGTGCCAGCAGTCCGGAGCGGGGGGGCTTTAGTGAGCAGTTCTTC. Protein product: CASSPERGGFSEQFF.

The chain links TRBV30 to TRBJ1-1, with no clear D. Per the germline V gene, CDR1 is GTSNPN and CDR2 is SVGIG (reference sequence). The CDR3 is 13 amino acids. V lost 0 bases and J 4 bases, leaving 9 bases between the germline ends. The CDR3 DNA is TGTGCCTGGAGTGTAGAGGAGAGCACTGAAGCTTTCTTT. Amino acid sequence: CAWSVEESTEAFF.

This chain joins TRBV5-1 and TRBJ2-1, with 7 bases fitting TRBD2. Per the germline V gene, CDR1 is SGHRS and CDR2 is YFSETQ. The V gene end was trimmed by 7 bases and the J gene end by 9 bases; junction bases not matched to a gene: 10. The CDR3 runs 13 residues. Written as DNA, the CDR3 is TGCGCCAGCCTCTCGGGACCGGGGGGTGAGCAGTTCTTC. Protein sequence: CASLSGPGGEQFF.

This chain links TRBV7-9 with TRBJ1-4; 10 nucleotides agree with TRBD1. The CDR3 sequence is 15 residues long. J gave up 6 bases and V 5 bases, and 6 bases lay outside the gene matches. The germline gives CDR1 SEHNR, CDR2 FQNEAQ (reference sequence). CDR3 region: CASSPRQGADEKLFF. DNA for the CDR3: TGTGCCAGCAGCCCACGACAGGGGGCGGATGAAAAACTGTTTTTT.

The chain links TRBV19 to TRBJ2-5; 8 bases fit TRBD1. The length of the CDR3 is 12 residues. Germline values: CDR1 LNHDA, CDR2 SQIVND (reference sequence). Unmatched junction bases numbered 2, after V lost 8 bases and J lost 3 bases. The DNA of the CDR3 is TGTGCCAGTCGGGACAGGAAAGAGACCCAGTACTTC. The encoded protein is CASRDRKETQYF.

The rearrangement uses TRBV5-6 and TRBJ2-1; TRBD2 matches at 9 bases. Germline loops: CDR1 SGHDT, CDR2 YYEEEE. CDR3 size: 16 residues. J lost 8 bases, V lost 0 bases, and 9 bases had no gene match. The CDR3 loop is CASSLAGIAGVDEQFF. CDR3 bases: TGTGCCAGCAGCTTGGCCGGGATAGCGGGAGTCGATGAGCAGTTCTTC. Combining the CDR3 with reference TRBV5-6 and TRBJ2-1 gives the whole variable domain DAGVTQSPTHLIKTRGQQVTLRCSPKSGHDTVSWYQQALGQGPQFIFQYYEEEERQRGNFPDRFSGHQFPNYSSELNVNALLLGDSALYLCASSLAGIAGVDEQFFGPGTRLTVL.